Below, 32 T cell receptor beta chains from the same sample are listed, as sequenced in a study of T-cell reconstitution after alpha-beta-depleted transplantation in children. Unique molecular identifiers tagged the TCRbeta library. TCRdb re-called the PCR reads through MiXCR, storing one row per CDR3 protein. This table has 490,000 or so distinct CDR3 sequences, around 12% appearing once. The sample consisted of PBMCs from the stem cell graft donor, taken from the stem cell graft. Receptors originate from a human donor who donated a stem cell graft to a child with combined immunodeficiency.

The genes are TRBV3-1 and TRBJ2-7; D tentatively reads TRBD1 or TRBD2 (6 bases each). CDR1 and CDR2 from the germline V gene are LGHDT and YNNKEL (reference sequence). This CDR3 region has 16 residues. V lost 0 bases and J 6 bases, leaving 18 bases between the germline ends. CDR3 protein: CASSQDFRRGKGEQYF. The CDR3 DNA reads as TGTGCCAGCAGCCAAGATTTCCGGAGGGGGAAGGGCGAGCAGTACTTC.

This clonotype was observed many times. The V gene is TRBV4-3, the J gene TRBJ2-1; D is possibly TRBD2 (6 bases). The CDR3 consists of 18 residues. Trimming took off 0 bases at V and 6 bases at J, with 21 bases between the two ends. The V gene's germline CDR1 is LGHNA and CDR2 YSLEER. The CDR3 loop reads CASSQDPGLFRPLNEQFF. In nucleotides, the CDR3 is TGCGCCAGCAGCCAAGATCCCGGACTATTTCGACCCCTCAATGAGCAGTTCTTC.

Regarding this clonotype: One end of the junction is discordant with germline, which a read error may explain. The chain links TRBV4-3 to TRBJ2-5; D might be TRBD2 (6 bases). Per the germline V gene, CDR1 is LGHNA and CDR2 is YSLEER. This CDR3 is 14 amino acids long. CDR3 loop: CPSSQVRGVETQYF. The DNA of the CDR3 is TGCCCCAGCAGCCAAGTTCGCGGGGTCGAGACCCAGTACTTC.

The V and J genes are TRBV6-1 and TRBJ2-7; TRBD2 matches at 7 bases. This CDR3 is built from 13 residues. Germline loops: CDR1 MNHNS, CDR2 SASEGT. The ends lost 5 bases at V and 6 bases at J; junction bases unmatched: 7. The CDR3, as DNA: TGTGCCAGCAGTCCGGGGGGAATAGGCGAGCAGTACTTC. Its translation is CASSPGGIGEQYF.

This clonotype was counted between two and nine times. This chain joins TRBV7-9 and TRBJ2-1, with 8 bases that match TRBD1. The V and J ends lost 5 bases and 2 bases, in that order; junction bases with no gene match: 8. Germline V gives CDR1 SEHNR, CDR2 FQNEAQ (reference sequence). This CDR3 spans 16 amino acids. The chain's CDR3 is CASSGWGTGAYNEQFF. The CDR3 nucleotides are TGTGCCAGCAGCGGATGGGGGACAGGAGCCTACAATGAGCAGTTCTTC.

This clonotype was recorded many times. A much larger clone sits a single nucleotide away, making a read error possible. V and J are TRBV6-5 and TRBJ2-2; no clear D gene. Trimming took 2 bases from V and 1 from J, leaving 5 bases between them. The length of the CDR3 is 14 residues. The germline V gene encodes CDR1 MNHEY and CDR2 SVGAGI. The CDR3 region is CASSYGKNTGELFF. In DNA form, the CDR3 reads TGTGCCAGCAGTTACGGGAAGAACACCGGGGAGCTGTTTTTT.

The V gene is TRBV4-2, the J gene TRBJ2-5; 7 nucleotides align to TRBD2. V dropped 4 bases and J dropped 4; count of bases not matched to a gene: 6. Germline CDR1 and CDR2: LGHNA and YNFKEQ. CDR3 length: 14 amino acids. The CDR3 is CASSRRRERETQYF. CDR3 nucleotide sequence: TGTGCCAGCAGCCGCCGGCGGGAGAGAGAGACCCAGTACTTC.

V is TRBV4-2 and J is TRBJ2-5; D uncertain. The CDR3 loop spans 13 amino acids. The germline gives CDR1 LGHNA, CDR2 YNFKEQ. Between the trimmed V and J ends, which lost 2 bases and 5 bases, there was a span of 9 bases. As DNA, the CDR3 is TGTGCCAGCAGCCAACTCCAAGGGGAGACCCAGTACTTC. Translation: CASSQLQGETQYF.

This clonotype was seen at least ten times. The chain recombines TRBV27 with TRBJ2-7; 7 bases match TRBD2. The germline gives CDR1 MNHEY, CDR2 SMNVEV (reference sequence). The CDR3 covers 13 residues. J lost 0 bases, V lost 7 bases, and 3 bases had no gene match. CDR3: CASTGEGSYEQYF. The DNA of the CDR3 is TGTGCCAGCACGGGGGAGGGCTCCTACGAGCAGTACTTC.

This clonotype was observed many times. The chain has TRBV24-1 and TRBJ1-1; no definite D call. V lost 9 bases and J lost 0, with 19 bases in between. Germline assignment: CDR1 KGHDR and CDR2 SFDVKD. The CDR3 is 16 residues long. The CDR3 loop reads CATSLSTDSMNTEAFF. CDR3 coding DNA: TGTGCCACCTCCCTCTCGACCGATTCCATGAACACTGAAGCTTTCTTT.

There are a few counts of this clonotype. The chain has TRBV6-2 or TRBV6-3 and TRBJ2-2; D call uncertain. The CDR3 is 14 amino acids. V lost 4 bases and J 3 bases, leaving 9 bases between the germline ends. CDR1 MNHEY and CDR2 SVGEGT come from the germline V gene. CDR3 bases: TGTGCCAGCAGTTCTTACAGCTACACCGGGGAGCTGTTTTTT. Its protein is CASSSYSYTGELFF.

This clonotype has just a few counts. The chain carries TRBV20-1 and TRBJ2-3, with 8 bases matching TRBD2. CDR3 length: 14 amino acids. Germline CDR1 is DFQATT and CDR2 is SNEGSKA (reference sequence). Trimming at V came to 0 bases and at J to 8 bases, leaving 7 bases not matched to a gene. The CDR3 DNA is TGCAGTGCTAGAGATCGGCGGGGGGTGGGTACGCAGTATTTT. It codes for CSARDRRGVGTQYF.

The chain links TRBV6-5 to TRBJ2-1, with D uncertain. The CDR3 is 12 amino acids. Germline V gives CDR1 MNHEY, CDR2 SVGAGI. V was pared by 5 bases and J by 2 bases, with 4 bases between. The CDR3 region is CASSKTYNEQFF. The DNA for the CDR3 is TGTGCCAGCAGTAAGACCTACAATGAGCAGTTCTTC.

This clonotype was seen a handful of times. This chain uses TRBV29-1 with TRBJ2-7, with TRBD2 matching 8 bases. The V gene end was trimmed by 6 bases and the J gene end by 0 bases; junction bases not matched to a gene: 7. The CDR3 totals 14 residues. Germline values: CDR1 SQVTM, CDR2 ANQGSEA. The CDR3 DNA reads as TGCAGCGTCGAACCAAGCGGGGGCTCCTACGAGCAGTACTTC. Translated, it gives CSVEPSGGSYEQYF.

The gene calls are TRBV6-5 and TRBJ2-5; TRBD2 agrees at 8 bases. Looked up from germline, CDR1 is MNHEY and CDR2 is SVGAGI. Germline trimming cut 4 bases from V and 2 bases from J; bases unmatched to any gene: 6. The CDR3 runs to 15 residues. This CDR3 is CASSLFGTRQETQYF. CDR3 DNA: TGTGCCAGCAGTTTATTCGGGACTAGACAAGAGACCCAGTACTTC.

This clonotype was observed a few times. The chain joins TRBV24-1 to TRBJ2-5; TRBD2 matches 9 bases. The V gene end was trimmed by 0 bases and the J gene end by 5 bases; junction bases not matched to a gene: 12. This CDR3 has 18 residues. From germline, CDR1 is KGHDR and CDR2 SFDVKD. This CDR3 reads CATSDLSGAGGPSETQYF. DNA of the CDR3: TGTGCCACCAGTGATTTGAGTGGTGCGGGAGGGCCTTCGGAGACCCAGTACTTC.

This clonotype has a handful of counts. The V call is TRBV30, the J call TRBJ2-5; D is unresolved. CDR3 size: 14 residues. V lost 0 bases and J lost 3, with 11 bases in between. CDR1 and CDR2 from the germline V gene are GTSNPN and SVGIG (reference sequence). CDR3 sequence: CAWSVRYPKETQYF. The CDR3 nucleotides are TGTGCCTGGAGTGTACGGTATCCGAAAGAGACCCAGTACTTC. Together with reference TRBV30 and TRBJ2-5, the CDR3 gives the full variable domain: SQTIHQWPATLVQPVGSPLSLECTVEGTSNPNLYWYRQAAGRGLQLLFYSVGIGQISSEVPQNLSASRPQDRQFILSSKKLLLSDSGFYLCAWSVRYPKETQYFGPGTRLLVL.

This clonotype has ten or more counts. V and J are TRBV4-3 and TRBJ2-7, with TRBD2 matching over 9 bases. Germline CDR1 reads LGHNA; CDR2 reads YSLEER. Trimming cost V 4 bases and J 2 bases; bases outside gene matches: 3. This CDR3 has 14 amino acids. As DNA, the CDR3 is TGCGCCAGCAGCCCCGTAGCGGGAGCCTACGAGCAGTACTTC. The encoded protein is CASSPVAGAYEQYF.

The sample holds many counts of this clonotype. The CDR3 DNA follows: TGTGCCAGCAGTTCCCCGGAGACCCAGTACTTC. Translating gives CASSSPETQYF. The chain recombines TRBV12-3 or TRBV12-4 with TRBJ2-5; D unresolved. V lost 4 bases and J 5 bases, leaving 5 bases between the germline ends. The CDR3 has 11 amino acids.

This clonotype was seen only a few times. The V gene is TRBV5-1, the J gene TRBJ2-1; possible D gene TRBD2, 6 bases. The V end was cut by 1 base, the J end by 8 bases, with 19 bases between. Germline lookup yields CDR1 SGHRS and CDR2 YFSETQ. The CDR3 length is 16 residues. The DNA for the CDR3 is TGCGCCAGCAGCTTGCTGTCGCGGGCGGAGGGGTATGAGCAGTTCTTC. Protein product: CASSLLSRAEGYEQFF.

This clonotype has only a few counts. The chain uses TRBV6-6 and TRBJ2-7, with D possibly called TRBD1 or TRBD2 (5 bases each). V was shortened by 6 bases and J by 6 bases, with 15 bases between the two germline ends. Germline values: CDR1 MNHNY, CDR2 SVGAGI (reference sequence). This CDR3 contains 13 residues. CDR3 in amino acids: CASSFEGRSEQYF. The CDR3 nucleotides are TGTGCCAGCAGCTTTGAGGGGCGTAGCGAGCAGTACTTC.

Many counts were recorded for this clonotype. This chain connects TRBV15 to TRBJ2-1; D could derive from TRBD1 or TRBD2 (5 bases each). Trimming cost V 0 bases and J 11 bases, with 11 bases left between them. Germline CDR1 and CDR2: LNHNV and YYDKDF (reference sequence). The CDR3 length is 13 residues. CDR3 nucleotide sequence: TGTGCCACCAGCAGAGATCTCACGGGGCAGCAGTTCTTC. Its translation: CATSRDLTGQQFF.

Regarding this clonotype: A much larger clone lies a single base off, so this may be a read error. This chain links TRBV12-3 or TRBV12-4 with TRBJ2-2, with 7 bases aligning to TRBD2. Losses at the gene ends were 9 bases for V and 5 bases for J; bases not matched to a gene: 9. The length of the CDR3 is 14 residues. The CDR3 DNA follows: TGTGCCAGGCGGAAGGGAGGGAGGACCGGGGAGCTGTTTTTT. Its protein product is CARRKGGRTGELFF.

This sequence joins TRBV20-1 and TRBJ1-5; D remains unclear. Per germline, CDR1 DFQATT and CDR2 SNEGSKA (reference sequence). The germline V and J ends were trimmed by 1 base and 0 bases, with 7 bases remaining between them. The CDR3 contains 14 residues. The CDR3 here is CSARASYSNQPQHF. The CDR3 nucleotides read TGCAGTGCTAGAGCAAGTTATAGCAATCAGCCCCAGCATTTT.

The chain recombines TRBV18 with TRBJ2-7; D uncertain. Germline V gene sequence: CDR1 KGHSH, CDR2 LQKENI. V was trimmed by 4 bases and J by 2 bases, leaving 6 bases between them. The length of the CDR3 is 12 residues. CDR3 in amino acids: CASSHIPYEQYF. The CDR3 DNA sequence: TGTGCCAGCTCACACATCCCCTACGAGCAGTACTTC. The full variable domain, with the rest looked up from reference TRBV18 and TRBJ2-7, is NAGVMQNPRHLVRRRGQEARLRCSPMKGHSHVYWYRQLPEEGLKFMVYLQKENIIDESGMPKERFSAEFPKEGPSILRIQQVVRGDSAAYFCASSHIPYEQYFGPGTRLTVT.

The gene calls are TRBV7-8 and TRBJ1-1; no reliable D call. The CDR3 totals 15 residues. Trimming shortened V by 1 base and J by 0 bases, and 9 bases separated the two germline ends. Looked up from germline, CDR1 is SGHVS and CDR2 is FQNEAQ. The CDR3 DNA reads as TGTGCCAGCAGCTTAGTGAAGTTAATGAACACTGAAGCTTTCTTT. This encodes CASSLVKLMNTEAFF.

This clonotype was found many times. The rearrangement joins TRBV29-1 to TRBJ1-5; D might be TRBD1 (6 bases). This CDR3 has 12 amino acids. Trimming cost V 5 bases and J 6 bases, with 11 bases left between them. The germline gives CDR1 SQVTM, CDR2 ANQGSEA. CDR3 residues: CSVLQGSQPQHF. The CDR3 DNA reads TGCAGCGTTTTGCAGGGGTCTCAGCCCCAGCATTTT.

The rearrangement uses TRBV24-1 and TRBJ2-5; maybe TRBD1 (6 bases). The CDR3 loop spans 16 amino acids. Trimming cost V 4 bases and J 4 bases, with 18 bases left between them. Germline CDR1 and CDR2: KGHDR and SFDVKD. The CDR3 DNA reads as TGTGCCACCAGTGAATCCGGGACACCCCAGCGAGAGACCCAGTACTTC. This translates into CATSESGTPQRETQYF.

This sequence joins TRBV7-2 and TRBJ2-7, with TRBD1 matching over 7 bases. The CDR3 has 15 amino acids. Trimming took 3 bases from V and 5 from J; bases not matched to a gene: 10. Germline V gene data show CDR1 as SGHTA and CDR2 as FQGNSA. CDR3 sequence reads: CASSFEGAIFNEQYF. CDR3 DNA: TGTGCCAGCAGCTTCGAGGGGGCGATTTTTAACGAGCAGTACTTC.

V is TRBV12-3 or TRBV12-4 and J is TRBJ2-2; 9 positions agree with TRBD1. The junction had 4 bases not matched to a gene; V was cut back by 8 bases and J by 6 bases. The CDR3 has 13 residues. CDR3 nucleotides: TGTGCCAGCTACAGGGGGCTTGCCGGGGAGCTGTTTTTT. This translates into CASYRGLAGELFF.

This clonotype was recorded at least ten times. This rearrangement joins TRBV20-1 to TRBJ2-7; a possible D gene is TRBD2 (5 bases). CDR3 length: 15 residues. Trimming left V 0 bases short and J 3 bases short, with 15 bases between. Germline V lookup: CDR1 DFQATT, CDR2 SNEGSKA (reference sequence). CDR3 sequence: CSAREGTRLSYEQYF. CDR3 nucleotides: TGCAGTGCTAGAGAGGGAACTAGATTAAGCTACGAGCAGTACTTC.

V gene TRBV6-5 combines with J gene TRBJ2-5; D gene uncertain. Germline V gives CDR1 MNHEY, CDR2 SVGAGI. V shed 2 bases and J shed 4 bases, with 17 bases lying between them. The CDR3 consists of 16 residues. The CDR3 DNA follows: TGTGCCAGCAGTTACGAGGCCCGCCCCGGGCTAGAGACCCAGTACTTC. Amino acid sequence: CASSYEARPGLETQYF.